What follows are 19 T cell receptor beta chains derived from one specimen sequenced in a study of early T cells in non-severe SARS-CoV-2 infection. Using its own MiXCR run on the 5' RACE reads, TCRdb lists one record per CDR3 protein. The sample lists around 88,000 distinct CDR3 sequences; around an eighth were seen once. Sequencing was carried out using whole blood. The receptors shown here come from an adult who was a healthcare worker with PCR-confirmed SARS-CoV-2 infection or an uninfected control (not recorded which).

V gene TRBV3-1 combines with J gene TRBJ2-2; 9 bases align to TRBD2. Germline CDR1 and CDR2: LGHDT and YNNKEL (reference sequence). The V gene end was trimmed by 1 base and the J gene end by 3 bases; junction bases not matched to a gene: 3. This CDR3 contains 16 residues. The DNA for the CDR3 is TGTGCCAGCAGCCAAGTATTAGCGGGAGACACCGGGGAGCTGTTTTTT. Translated: CASSQVLAGDTGELFF.

This clonotype was detected a few times. One end of the junction is discordant with germline, which a read error may explain. V usage is TRBV28 and J usage is TRBJ1-6; D gene uncertain. The CDR3 sequence is 18 residues long. Germline V gene sequence: CDR1 MDHEN, CDR2 SYDVKM. The CDR3 loop is CASSPGGWYLSYNSPLHF. CDR3 DNA: TGTGCCAGCAGCCCGGGCGGGTGGTACCTCTCCTATAATTCACCCCTCCATTTT.

This chain joins TRBV5-1 and TRBJ2-7; D call uncertain. CDR1 and CDR2 from the germline V gene are SGHRS and YFSETQ. The CDR3 is 13 amino acids. Trimming removed 1 base from V and 2 bases from J, with 7 bases in between. CDR3 sequence: CASSLTETYEQYF. Here the CDR3 DNA reads TGCGCCAGCAGCTTGACTGAAACCTACGAGCAGTACTTC.

This clonotype was counted a few times. The rearrangement uses TRBV28 and TRBJ2-2, with D unresolved. Germline V gene sequence: CDR1 MDHEN, CDR2 SYDVKM. V was cut by 7 bases and J by 8 bases, with 11 bases left in between. The length of the CDR3 is 12 residues. DNA of the CDR3: TGTGCCAGCAACGTTCGCACTGGGGAGCTGTTTTTT. Protein product: CASNVRTGELFF.

This clonotype was detected only a few times. This rearrangement joins TRBV6-1 to TRBJ2-3, with D tentatively TRBD1 (5 bases). CDR1 is MNHNS and CDR2 is SASEGT in the germline V gene. With 8 bases removed from V and 4 bases from J, the gap between germline ends came to 10 bases. This CDR3 contains 12 residues. The CDR3 sequence is CASAWGPDTQYF. For the CDR3, the DNA is TGTGCCAGCGCTTGGGGCCCAGATACGCAGTATTTT.

This clonotype has more than one count but fewer than ten. The chain recombines TRBV20-1 with TRBJ1-1; D unclear. The germline V and J ends were trimmed by 3 bases and 2 bases, with 10 bases remaining between them. This CDR3 comprises 13 residues. Germline CDR1 and CDR2: DFQATT and SNEGSKA (reference sequence). The CDR3 loop is CSASSGLNTEAFF. The CDR3 DNA reads as TGCAGTGCTAGTTCGGGCCTCAACACTGAAGCTTTCTTT.

This rearrangement joins TRBV29-1 to TRBJ2-5, with D unclear. The CDR3 sequence is 11 residues long. Germline V CDR1 and CDR2: SQVTM, ANQGSEA. V was cut by 8 bases and J by 2 bases, with 9 bases left in between. CDR3 residues: CSMGYQETQYF. CDR3 sequence (DNA): TGCAGCATGGGCTATCAAGAGACCCAGTACTTC.

V and J are TRBV9 and TRBJ1-3, with D possibly TRBD1 on 5 matching bases. Germline CDR1 is SGDLS and CDR2 is YYNGEE. V lost 3 bases to trimming and J lost 0 bases, with 7 bases between them. This CDR3 has 14 amino acids. Here the CDR3 reads CASSGGVSGNTIYF. CDR3 nucleotides: TGTGCCAGCAGCGGAGGGGTCTCTGGAAACACCATATATTTT. The whole variable domain, remainder taken from reference TRBV9 and TRBJ1-3, is DSGVTQTPKHLITATGQRVTLRCSPRSGDLSVYWYQQSLDQGLQFLIQYYNGEERAKGNILERFSAQQFPDLHSELNLSSLELGDSALYFCASSGGVSGNTIYFGEGSWLTVV.

This clonotype was detected a few times. V usage is TRBV7-9 and J usage is TRBJ2-5; the D gene is possibly TRBD1 (6 bases). The CDR3 runs to 16 residues. V was cut by 1 base and J by 1 base, with 13 bases left in between. The germline gives CDR1 SEHNR, CDR2 FQNEAQ (reference sequence). The CDR3 nucleotides read TGTGCCAGCAGCTTAGGACCCACAGGGCCCCAAGAGACCCAGTACTTC. Translation gives CASSLGPTGPQETQYF.

This clonotype showed up just a few times. The DNA for the CDR3 is TGCGCCAGCAGCTTGAACATTCCCATGAACACTGAAGCTTTCTTT. Its translation is CASSLNIPMNTEAFF. J is TRBJ1-1 and V is TRBV5-1; no reliable D call. The ends were cut back, 1 base at V and 0 bases at J, with 10 bases in the middle. Germline lookup yields CDR1 SGHRS and CDR2 YFSETQ. The length of the CDR3 is 15 residues.

V usage is TRBV2 and J usage is TRBJ2-7; a weak D match, TRBD2 (6 bases). Deletions cut 8 bases from V and 5 bases from J, with 16 bases between. The CDR3 consists of 13 residues. Germline CDR1 SNHLY, CDR2 FYNNEI. The CDR3 DNA reads TGTGCCAGCGCGCGGGAAGCACAGGACGAGCAGTACTTC. Its protein product is CASAREAQDEQYF. Combining the CDR3 with reference TRBV2 and TRBJ2-7 gives the whole variable domain EPEVTQTPSHQVTQMGQEVILRCVPISNHLYFYWYRQILGQKVEFLVSFYNNEISEKSEIFDDQFSVERPDGSNFTLKIRSTKLEDSAMYFCASAREAQDEQYFGPGTRLTVT.

The V and J genes are TRBV5-5 and TRBJ1-5; 9 nucleotides align to TRBD1. Trimming at V came to 2 bases and at J to 5 bases, leaving 2 bases not matched to a gene. Germline-derived CDR1 and CDR2 are SGHKS and YYEKEE (reference sequence). This CDR3 spans 14 amino acids. CDR3 in DNA: TGTGCCAGCAGCTTCGGGGACAGGGATCAGCCCCAGCATTTT. Amino acids: CASSFGDRDQPQHF.

This clonotype was counted only a few times. This chain links TRBV4-2 with TRBJ1-1; D gene uncertain. Germline CDR1 reads LGHNA; CDR2 reads YNFKEQ. This CDR3 contains 12 residues. V was trimmed by 6 bases and J by 2 bases, leaving 7 bases between them. CDR3 amino acids: CASSERNTEAFF. CDR3 DNA: TGTGCCAGCAGTGAGAGAAACACTGAAGCTTTCTTT.

This sequence joins TRBV28 and TRBJ2-7; the D is unclear. CDR3 length equals 16 residues. V dropped 7 bases and J dropped 3 bases, with 22 bases sitting between them. The germline gives CDR1 MDHEN, CDR2 SYDVKM. CDR3 sequence: CASNHTTGRPHYEQYF. CDR3 in DNA: TGTGCCAGCAACCATACCACGGGTCGACCACACTACGAGCAGTACTTC.

This chain joins TRBV7-2 and TRBJ2-7; tentatively, D is TRBD2 (6 bases). CDR1 and CDR2 from the germline V gene are SGHTA and FQGNSA. Trimming removed 11 bases from V and 6 bases from J, with 23 bases in between. This CDR3 has 14 residues. The CDR3 DNA sequence: TGTGCCCACGCCTCGGGGGTCAATGTTGGCGAGCAGTACTTC. It yields the protein CAHASGVNVGEQYF.

This clonotype was counted ten times or more. V usage is TRBV27 and J usage is TRBJ2-1; possible D gene TRBD1, 6 bases. V lost 5 bases and J lost 6, with 20 bases in between. From germline, CDR1 is MNHEY and CDR2 SMNVEV (reference sequence). The CDR3 covers 16 residues. CDR3 sequence reads: CASSLTGFGIFNEQFF. The DNA of the CDR3 is TGTGCCAGCAGTCTTACAGGGTTCGGGATTTTCAATGAGCAGTTCTTC.

The rearrangement uses TRBV7-9 and TRBJ2-7, with TRBD2 matching over 8 bases. Germline V gene lookup returns CDR1 SEHNR and CDR2 FQNEAQ (reference sequence). V shed 5 bases, J shed 2 bases, and the junction held 2 bases outside the gene matches. This CDR3 has 13 residues. CDR3 region: CASSGTRTYEQYF. CDR3 nucleotides: TGTGCCAGCAGCGGGACTAGAACCTACGAGCAGTACTTC.

The table lists this clonotype with a few counts. This chain joins TRBV3-1 and TRBJ2-2, with no clear D. Between the trimmed V and J ends, which lost 0 bases and 7 bases, there was a span of 9 bases. Germline values: CDR1 LGHDT, CDR2 YNNKEL (reference sequence). CDR3 length: 14 residues. The CDR3 loop is CASSQDQRNGELFF. The CDR3 nucleotides read TGTGCCAGCAGCCAAGATCAAAGGAACGGGGAGCTGTTTTTT.

This clonotype was counted at least ten times. The V and J genes are TRBV2 and TRBJ2-7, with 7 bases aligning to TRBD2. J was trimmed by 0 bases and V by 4 bases; bases with no gene match: 3. Germline assignment: CDR1 SNHLY and CDR2 FYNNEI. The CDR3 covers 14 residues. CDR3 sequence reads: CASSVTSASYEQYF. In DNA, the CDR3 is TGTGCCAGCAGTGTAACTAGCGCCTCCTACGAGCAGTACTTC.